This entry lists 10 T cell receptor beta chains sequenced from one sample in a study of blood T cells in healthy people across ages. With a J-beta primer mix and a sample-barcoded 5' primer, a second PCR ran about 7 to 12 cycles. TCRdb re-derived calls from the 5' RACE reads in MiXCR, one entry per CDR3 protein. The repertoire includes 500,000 to 550,000 distinct CDR3 sequences, approximately 25% of them detected once, and roughly 9% sits in the top ten. This same sample was also taken into another study, of T cells of mothers and their children.

The sequencing sample was made of blood. These TCRs come from a boy younger than 18 in good health.

The V and J genes are TRBV6-1 and TRBJ2-5, with 8 bases lining up with TRBD1. This CDR3 is built from 14 residues. CDR1 and CDR2 from the germline V gene are MNHNS and SASEGT. The V gene end was trimmed by 1 base and the J gene end by 6 bases; junction bases not matched to a gene: 4. The CDR3 loop is CASSEGTGGQTQYF. In DNA, the CDR3 is TGTGCCAGCAGTGAAGGAACAGGGGGTCAGACCCAGTACTTC.

This CDR3 reads CASIPFPTTRSYNEQFF. The DNA of the CDR3 is TGTGCCAGCATACCTTTCCCGACTACCCGCTCCTACAATGAGCAGTTCTTC. The chain employs TRBV27 and TRBJ2-1, with D possibly matching TRBD2 (5 bases). The germline V and J ends were trimmed by 7 bases and 0 bases, with 19 bases remaining between them. Germline loops: CDR1 MNHEY, CDR2 SMNVEV (reference sequence). The CDR3 length is 17 residues.

This clonotype was recorded at least ten times. The CDR3 region is CASSRTGLSQETQYF. In DNA, the CDR3 is TGTGCCAGCAGTCGGACAGGTCTGAGCCAAGAGACCCAGTACTTC. V and J are TRBV28 and TRBJ2-5; 7 nucleotides agree with TRBD1. The germline CDR1 and CDR2 sequences are MDHEN and SYDVKM. V dropped 5 bases and J dropped 1; count of bases not matched to a gene: 7. This CDR3 region has 15 residues.

The CDR3 sequence is CATSHNREPARAFF. As DNA, the CDR3 is TGTGCCACCTCTCATAACAGGGAGCCAGCGAGAGCTTTCTTT. This chain joins TRBV6-6 and TRBJ1-1; TRBD1 might be the D (6 bases). V lost 10 bases to trimming and J lost 10 bases, with 25 bases between them. The CDR3 has 14 residues. CDR1 is MNHNY, CDR2 SVGAGI, per germline (reference sequence).

The chain combines TRBV3-1 with TRBJ2-5; TRBD1 agrees at 12 bases. The CDR3 is made up of 14 amino acids. V lost 5 bases, J lost 9 bases, and 7 bases stayed unmatched. Germline V gene lookup returns CDR1 LGHDT and CDR2 YNNKEL (reference sequence). The CDR3 coding sequence is TGTGCCAGCAGCTGGGACAGGGGGCGTCTTGCCCAGTACTTC. It specifies CASSWDRGRLAQYF.

The chain joins TRBV7-6 to TRBJ2-5; D may be TRBD1 or TRBD2 (6 bases each). Germline V gene data show CDR1 as SGHVS and CDR2 as FNYEAQ. V dropped 1 base and J dropped 2 bases, with 17 bases sitting between them. The CDR3 has 17 residues. CDR3 protein: CASSLVRGRLKQETQYF. The DNA for the CDR3 is TGTGCCAGCAGCTTAGTGAGGGGGAGGCTGAAACAAGAGACCCAGTACTTC.

J is TRBJ1-4 and V is TRBV29-1; no definite D call. CDR1 is SQVTM, CDR2 ANQGSEA, per germline. The ends were cut back, 6 bases at V and 4 bases at J, with 12 bases in the middle. The CDR3 covers 13 residues. CDR3 DNA sequence: TGCAGCGTCGGGAGGAACCGTAATGAAAAACTGTTTTTT. Translating gives CSVGRNRNEKLFF.

This sequence joins TRBV27 and TRBJ1-2; D unclear. CDR3 size: 13 residues. Germline assignment: CDR1 MNHEY and CDR2 SMNVEV (reference sequence). The germline V and J ends were trimmed by 5 bases and 3 bases, with 10 bases remaining between them. This CDR3 reads CASSLRRDYGYTF. DNA for the CDR3: TGTGCCAGCAGTCTAAGAAGGGACTATGGCTACACCTTC.

The sample holds a few counts of this clonotype. The chain joins TRBV28 to TRBJ2-5; 11 bases agree with TRBD1. V was clipped by 6 bases and J by 5 bases; unmatched bases: 11. The CDR3 is 16 residues long. CDR1 MDHEN and CDR2 SYDVKM come from the germline V gene. CDR3 loop: CASSPGTGGLAETQYF. CDR3 sequence (DNA): TGTGCCAGCAGCCCAGGGACAGGGGGTCTTGCGGAGACCCAGTACTTC.

This clonotype was seen a few times. Because it lacks the conserved phenylalanine or tryptophan at the end, this CDR3 is likely a read error. V usage is TRBV12-3 or TRBV12-4 and J usage is TRBJ2-1; TRBD2 matches at 15 bases. The CDR3 covers 17 residues. The trim removed 7 bases at V and 5 bases at J, leaving 9 bases unmatched. Written as DNA, the CDR3 is TGTGCCAGCACAGGACTAGCGGGGGGGTTAACCCACAATGAGCAGTTCCTC. Translated: CASTGLAGGLTHNEQFL.